This T cell receptor (beta chain) was sequenced for a study of T cells in Graves' hyperthyroidism and ophthalmopathy. Points from the study as a whole: Classification by a 13 V-J model distinguished ophthalmopathy from stable hyperthyroidism.

Diagnosis relied on clinical symptoms, serum thyroxine and TRAb, thyroid ultrasound and orbital computed tomography. PBMCs came from over 8.5 ml fresh peripheral blood. This clonotype was recorded a few times. Its antigen is unknown. Amplification of TCR beta CDR3 regions was performed using RNA transcripts as template. The HTBI primer set drove a first-round RT-PCR of the TCR CDR3. TCRdb called the multiplex PCR reads again in MiXCR, with one record for every CDR3 protein. This table holds more than 150,000 distinct CDR3 sequences, approximately 15% found once. The germline V gene encodes CDR1 KGHSH and CDR2 LQKENI. The CDR3 runs to 15 residues. V lost 6 bases, J lost 4 bases, and 6 bases stayed unmatched.

This chain connects TRBV18 to TRBJ2-3; 11 bases are a match to TRBD2. The receptor's source is a woman aged 45-65 years with Graves' hyperthyroidism. Sequencing used blood. The CDR3 spells CASSYGTSGADTQYF. For the CDR3, the DNA is TGTGCCAGCTCGTACGGGACTAGCGGTGCAGATACGCAGTATTTT.